Listed here are 15 T cell receptor beta chains from one sample, sequenced in a study of graft-versus-host responses after intestinal transplantation. Sequencing was performed with immunoSEQ multiplex PCR; in TCRdb, only in-frame clones are kept and a portion is missing. The sample has about 97,000 clones, 75% to 95% seen once. Specimen: PBMCs, collected about 450 days after intestinal transplant. Source of these receptors: a human patient who received an intestinal transplant, so some T cells may come from the graft donor.

The DNA of the CDR3 is TGTGCCAGCAGCCTTGGGAAGGGCTACAATGAGCAGTTCTTC. The encoded protein is CASSLGKGYNEQFF. The V gene is TRBV27, the J gene TRBJ2-1; D uncertain. Trimming cost V 6 bases and J 3 bases, with 12 bases left between them. The CDR3 sequence is 14 residues long. CDR1 and CDR2 from the germline V gene are MNHEY and SMNVEV (reference sequence).

The chain is built from TRBV29-1 and TRBJ2-7, with 9 positions matching TRBD1. The junction had 6 bases not matched to a gene; V was cut back by 6 bases and J by 6 bases. CDR3 length: 12 amino acids. Germline lookup yields CDR1 SQVTM and CDR2 ANQGSEA. In DNA form, the CDR3 reads TGCAGCGTACCGGACAGGGGAACCGAGCAGTACTTC. Translating it yields CSVPDRGTEQYF.

This clone appeared a few times. This rearrangement joins TRBV6-1 to TRBJ2-7; 8 positions match TRBD2. CDR3 length: 16 amino acids. Germline V lookup: CDR1 MNHNS, CDR2 SASEGT. V shed 3 bases and J 6 bases; nucleotides not matched to a gene: 13. This chain's CDR3 is CASSEWAGGGLGEQYF. CDR3 DNA sequence: TGTGCCAGCAGTGAGTGGGCCGGGGGGGGCTTAGGCGAGCAGTACTTC.

The V gene is TRBV5-4, the J gene TRBJ2-5; D is perhaps TRBD2 (7 bases). Trimming left V 3 bases short and J 5 bases short, with 11 bases between. Per the germline V gene, CDR1 is SGHNT and CDR2 is YYREEE (reference sequence). The CDR3 runs to 13 residues. The CDR3 region is CASSWGGPETQYF. CDR3 nucleotides: TGTGCCAGCAGCTGGGGGGGGCCGGAGACCCAGTACTTC.

The chain combines TRBV6-6 with TRBJ1-5; no firm D call. The V and J ends lost 8 bases and 10 bases respectively, with 15 bases between them. This CDR3 comprises 12 residues. CDR1 and CDR2 (germline): MNHNY, SVGAGI (reference sequence). In nucleotides, the CDR3 is TGTGCCAGCCGCCCCATGGAGGGACCCCAGCATTTT. The encoded protein is CASRPMEGPQHF.

This clone was seen only a few times. The V call is TRBV7-3, the J call TRBJ2-7, with D possibly being TRBD1 or TRBD2 (6 bases each). The ends were cut back, 5 bases at V and 9 bases at J, with 17 bases in the middle. This CDR3 has 13 amino acids. Germline-derived CDR1 and CDR2 are SGHTA and FQGTGA. The CDR3 reads CASSPEGGGRQYF. The CDR3 nucleotides read TGTGCCAGCAGCCCCGAGGGGGGCGGACGGCAGTACTTC.

The rearrangement links TRBV6-5 to TRBJ1-4; D ambiguous. The V gene lost 1 base and the J gene lost 8 bases, with 11 bases spanning the gap. The germline gives CDR1 MNHEY, CDR2 SVGAGI. The CDR3 is made up of 14 amino acids. The CDR3: CASSYLGGSEKLFF. The CDR3 DNA follows: TGTGCCAGCAGTTACTTGGGAGGGTCAGAAAAACTGTTTTTT.

The genes are TRBV7-9 and TRBJ1-2, with D maybe TRBD1 (6 bases). The CDR3 totals 16 residues. V was trimmed by 4 bases and J by 4 bases, leaving 19 bases between them. The V gene's germline CDR1 is SEHNR and CDR2 FQNEAQ (reference sequence). The DNA of the CDR3 is TGTGCCAGCAGCTCGAACCCAGGGGAATTTCGCTATGGCTACACCTTC. Translation gives CASSSNPGEFRYGYTF. Full variable domain (remainder filled in from reference TRBV7-9 and TRBJ1-2): DTGVSQNPRHKITKRGQNVTFRCDPISEHNRLYWYRQTLGQGPEFLTYFQNEAQLEKSRLLSDRFSAERPKGSFSTLEIQRTEQGDSAMYLCASSSNPGEFRYGYTFGSGTRLTVV.

The gene calls are TRBV19 and TRBJ1-5, with 7 bases that match TRBD1. J was trimmed by 6 bases and V by 3 bases; bases with no gene match: 8. CDR3 length: 15 residues. CDR1 is LNHDA and CDR2 is SQIVND in the germline V gene (reference sequence). DNA of the CDR3: TGTGCCAGTAGTATCGCAACAACAGGGGTTCAGCCCCAGCATTTT. Protein product: CASSIATTGVQPQHF.

CDR3 region: CASGSDPKGNEQFF. In DNA, the CDR3 is TGTGCCAGCGGATCCGACCCAAAGGGCAATGAGCAGTTCTTC. The rearrangement uses TRBV6-5 and TRBJ2-1; no firm D call. Germline values: CDR1 MNHEY, CDR2 SVGAGI. V dropped 8 bases and J dropped 6 bases, with 17 bases sitting between them. The CDR3 is 14 residues long.

This chain joins TRBV29-1 and TRBJ1-1; D is possibly TRBD1 (5 bases). V lost 7 bases to trimming and J lost 4 bases, with 22 bases between them. The CDR3 has 15 amino acids. The germline V gene encodes CDR1 SQVTM and CDR2 ANQGSEA. The CDR3 protein is CSATRGSGRGTEAFF. DNA for the CDR3: TGCAGCGCAACCCGGGGGTCGGGGAGGGGCACTGAAGCTTTCTTT.

The sample holds one count of this clone. The V call is TRBV5-6, the J call TRBJ2-7, with TRBD1 identical over 9 bases. CDR1 is SGHDT and CDR2 is YYEEEE in the germline V gene. The V segment lost 4 bases and the J segment 5 bases; nucleotides outside the gene matches: 7. The length of the CDR3 is 14 residues. CDR3: CASSPGTGLDEQYF. The DNA of the CDR3 is TGTGCCAGCAGCCCCGGGACAGGGCTGGACGAGCAGTACTTC.

CDR3 protein: CASSLDGTGPSSYGYTF. The DNA of the CDR3 is TGTGCCAGCAGCTTAGATGGGACGGGGCCCTCTTCCTATGGCTACACCTTC. The gene calls are TRBV7-9 and TRBJ1-2; the D gene is possibly TRBD1 (5 bases). This CDR3 is built from 17 residues. The V gene lost 1 base and the J gene lost 4 bases, with 19 bases spanning the gap. The germline V gene encodes CDR1 SEHNR and CDR2 FQNEAQ (reference sequence).

The chain carries TRBV6-5 and TRBJ2-7; 10 nucleotides match TRBD1. Germline V gene lookup returns CDR1 MNHEY and CDR2 SVGAGI. CDR3 length equals 13 residues. V lost 6 bases to trimming and J lost 5 bases; unmatched junction nucleotides: 4. The CDR3 reads CASRWTGGDEQYF. In DNA, the CDR3 is TGTGCCAGCAGATGGACAGGGGGAGACGAGCAGTACTTC.

The chain uses TRBV18 and TRBJ2-5, with D possibly matching TRBD1 (6 bases). The CDR3 length is 13 residues. Trimming shortened V by 3 bases and J by 5 bases, and 10 bases separated the two germline ends. CDR1 is KGHSH and CDR2 is LQKENI in the germline V gene. CDR3 nucleotides: TGTGCCAGCTCACCCAGGGGCAGGGAGACCCAGTACTTC. Amino acids: CASSPRGRETQYF.